Listed below are T cell receptor beta chains from one sample, sequenced in a study of low-dose radiotherapy and immunotherapy resistance in tumors. One entry per CDR3 protein, called by TCRdb with MiXCR from the reads. Of roughly 50,000 distinct CDR3 sequences detected, 33% appear once; the ten largest clones hold 8.2%. Sequencing used PBMCs, obtained after low-dose radiotherapy plus immunotherapy. The receptor source for this set is a male donor with rectosigmoid adenocarcinoma. The CDR3 runs from the conserved cysteine through the conserved F or W. D genes are given only for firm matches. Clone size is shown for a subset of rows, as once, few, many or a class of expanded clone.

D: -; V: TRBV6-5; J: TRBJ2-1; size: many; DNA: TGTGCCAGCAGTCCGGGACGTGAGCAGTTCTTC; CDR3: CASSPGREQFF
D: -; V: TRBV20-1; J: TRBJ1-3; size: -; DNA: TGCAGTGCTCTTTTCGAGGGTAACACCATATATTTT; CDR3: CSALFEGNTIYF
D: -; V: TRBV6-2/TRBV6-3; J: TRBJ2-2; size: many; DNA: TGTGCCAGCAGTTACGGGCAATACACCGGGGAGCTGTTTTTT; CDR3: CASSYGQYTGELFF
D: TRBD1; V: TRBV19; J: TRBJ1-5; size: -; DNA: TGTGCCAGTCGTAATCCCCCCGGGACAGGGTTGTCGAGGCAGCCCCAGCATTTT; CDR3: CASRNPPGTGLSRQPQHF
D: -; V: TRBV2; J: TRBJ2-7; size: many; DNA: TGTGCCAGCAGTAGGACGATTGCTGCATGGGAGCAGTACTTC; CDR3: CASSRTIAAWEQYF
D: -; V: TRBV4-1; J: TRBJ2-5; size: -; DNA: TGCGCCAGCAGTAGCACCGGGACACTTTACCAAGAGACCCAGTACTTC; CDR3: CASSSTGTLYQETQYF
D: -; V: TRBV12-3/TRBV12-4; J: TRBJ2-7; size: many; DNA: TGTGCCAGCAGTCCAGGGGTCCCCTACGAGCAGTACTTC; CDR3: CASSPGVPYEQYF
D: -; V: TRBV5-5; J: TRBJ1-5; size: few; DNA: TGTGCCAGCAGCCCCGACCCGAATCAGCCCCAGCATTTT; CDR3: CASSPDPNQPQHF
D: -; V: TRBV5-6; J: TRBJ1-5; size: many; DNA: TGTGCCAGCAGCTTGGTCAAGTTCAATCAGCCCCAGCATTTT; CDR3: CASSLVKFNQPQHF
D: -; V: TRBV5-1; J: TRBJ2-5; size: many; DNA: TGCGCCAGCAGCCACGGCAGATTTGAGACCCAGTACTTC; CDR3: CASSHGRFETQYF
D: -; V: TRBV6-2/TRBV6-3; J: TRBJ2-7; size: -; DNA: TGTGCCAGCAGATTAGCGGCCTCCTACGAGCAGTACTTC; CDR3: CASRLAASYEQYF